The sequence of this T cell receptor beta chain was determined in a study of blood T cells in healthy people across ages. Study-wide results and caveats: With naive T cell percentage, TCR beta diversity showed a strong correlation. As age increased, TCR beta diversity per million T cells fell in a roughly linear fashion.

The CDR3 is made up of 13 amino acids. V was clipped by 0 bases and J by 2 bases, with 7 bases between them. CDR1 and CDR2 (germline): DFQATT, SNEGSKA (reference sequence). At least ten counts were recorded for this clonotype. Its antigen is unidentified. Alongside a J-beta primer mix, a sample-barcoded 5' primer served in a second PCR lasting 7 to 11 cycles. Each CDR3 protein gets one entry after TCRdb re-called the 5' RACE reads with MiXCR. The sample includes 500,000 to 550,000 distinct CDR3 sequences, under 30% of them seen just once. The data were also submitted as part of a second study, on T cells of mothers and their children. From that paper: A handful of children and their three healthy Caucasian mothers were the donors. Per child, 2.5 million to 3 million TCR beta CDR3 reads were obtained, against over 9.5 million per mother.

This receptor was taken from a boy between 10 and 17 years old in good health. The J gene is TRBJ1-2, the V gene TRBV20-1, with D unresolved. Sequencing was carried out using blood. CDR3 loop: CSARDPKNYGYTF. Written as DNA, the CDR3 is TGCAGTGCTAGAGATCCCAAGAACTATGGCTACACCTTC.